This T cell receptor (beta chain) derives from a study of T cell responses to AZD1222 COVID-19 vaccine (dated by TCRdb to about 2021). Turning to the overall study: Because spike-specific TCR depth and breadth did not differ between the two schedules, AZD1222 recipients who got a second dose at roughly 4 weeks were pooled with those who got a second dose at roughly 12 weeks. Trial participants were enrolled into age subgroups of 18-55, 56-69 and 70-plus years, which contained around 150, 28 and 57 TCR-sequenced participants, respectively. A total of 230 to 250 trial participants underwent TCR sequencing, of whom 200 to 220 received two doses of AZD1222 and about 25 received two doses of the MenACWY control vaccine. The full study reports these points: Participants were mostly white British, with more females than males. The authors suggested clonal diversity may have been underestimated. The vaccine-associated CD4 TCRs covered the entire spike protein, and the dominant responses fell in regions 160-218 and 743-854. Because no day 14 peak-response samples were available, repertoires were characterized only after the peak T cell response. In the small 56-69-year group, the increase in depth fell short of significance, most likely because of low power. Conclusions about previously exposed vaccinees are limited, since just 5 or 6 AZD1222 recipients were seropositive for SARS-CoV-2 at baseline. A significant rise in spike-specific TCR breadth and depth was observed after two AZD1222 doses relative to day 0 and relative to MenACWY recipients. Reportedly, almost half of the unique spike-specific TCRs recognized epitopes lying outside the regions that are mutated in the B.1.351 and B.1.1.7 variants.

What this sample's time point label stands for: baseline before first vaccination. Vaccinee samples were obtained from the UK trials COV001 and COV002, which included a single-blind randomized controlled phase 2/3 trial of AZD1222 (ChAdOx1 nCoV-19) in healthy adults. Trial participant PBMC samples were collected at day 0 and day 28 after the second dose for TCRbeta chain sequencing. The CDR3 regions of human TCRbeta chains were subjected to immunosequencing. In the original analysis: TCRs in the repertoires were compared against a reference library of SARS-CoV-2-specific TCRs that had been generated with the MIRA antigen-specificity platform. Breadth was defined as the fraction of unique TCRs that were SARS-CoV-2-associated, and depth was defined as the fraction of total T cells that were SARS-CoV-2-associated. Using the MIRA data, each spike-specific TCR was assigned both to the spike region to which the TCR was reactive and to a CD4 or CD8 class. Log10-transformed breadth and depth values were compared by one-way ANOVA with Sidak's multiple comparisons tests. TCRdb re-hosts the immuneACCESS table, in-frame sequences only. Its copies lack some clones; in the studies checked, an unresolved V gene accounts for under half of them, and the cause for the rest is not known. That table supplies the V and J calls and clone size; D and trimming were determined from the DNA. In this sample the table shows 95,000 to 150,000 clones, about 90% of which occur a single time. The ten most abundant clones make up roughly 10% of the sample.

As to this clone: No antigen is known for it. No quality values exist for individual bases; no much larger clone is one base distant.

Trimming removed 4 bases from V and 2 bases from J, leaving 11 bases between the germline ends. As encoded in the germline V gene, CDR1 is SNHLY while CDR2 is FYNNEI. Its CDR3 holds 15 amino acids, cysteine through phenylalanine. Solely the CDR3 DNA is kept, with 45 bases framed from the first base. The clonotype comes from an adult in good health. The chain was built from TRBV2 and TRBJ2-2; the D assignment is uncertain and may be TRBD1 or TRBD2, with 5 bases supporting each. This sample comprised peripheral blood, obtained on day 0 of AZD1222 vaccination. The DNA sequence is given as TGTGCCAGCAGTGGGTCACGGGGCAACACCGGGGAGCTGTTTTTT. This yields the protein CASSGSRGNTGELFF.